This T cell receptor beta chain was profiled in a study of blood T cells in healthy people across ages. Whenever a sample was processed, at least 6 million PBMCs were isolated. Combining a sample-barcoded 5' primer with a J-beta primer mix, a second PCR ran for 7 to 11 cycles. TCRdb reprocessed the 5' RACE reads via MiXCR and lists one record per CDR3 protein. The sample carries over 950,000 distinct CDR3 sequences, about two fifths recorded once. Study-wide points: Across the age range, TCR beta diversity per million T cells fell in a roughly linear way.

A remark on this clonotype: Its specificity is unknown. A much larger clonotype is one base distant, so this may be a read error.

This CDR3 comprises 13 residues. V lost 5 bases to trimming and J lost 6 bases, with 11 bases between them. The V gene's germline CDR1 is SEHNR and CDR2 FQNEAQ (reference sequence). Sequencing used blood. The sequence was obtained from a man younger than 35 in good health. V gene TRBV7-9 combines with J gene TRBJ2-1; D is unclear. CDR3 sequence: CASSVVSSNEQFF. CDR3 coding DNA: TGTGCCAGCAGCGTAGTTAGCAGCAATGAGCAGTTCTTC.